The 21 T cell receptor beta chains below all came from one sample that was sequenced in a study of shared clonotypes between healthy human individuals. Profiled with immunoSEQ multiplex PCR; TCRdb holds only in-frame clones, not every one. The sample carries roughly 720,000 clones, 90% recorded once. Sequenced: memory CD8+ T cells from PBMCs. The subset here: CD45RO+ cells pooled with CCR7-negative TemRA cells. The receptors derive from a man younger than 35 in good health. Some clones in this sample may be carry-over from other donors' samples.

This clone was seen at least ten times. The genes are TRBV28 and TRBJ2-7; possibly TRBD1 for D (5 bases). The CDR3 covers 15 residues. Trimming removed 4 bases at V and 1 base at J, with 14 bases between. CDR1 and CDR2 from the germline V gene are MDHEN and SYDVKM. CDR3 bases: TGTGCCAGCAGTTCCCCCAGGGTGGGGTCCTACGAGCAGTACTTC. Its translation: CASSSPRVGSYEQYF.

CDR3 protein: CASSQDLADIDQETQYF. The CDR3, as DNA: TGCGCCAGCAGCCAAGATCTAGCCGACATCGACCAAGAGACCCAGTACTTC. This chain uses TRBV4-1 with TRBJ2-5; a possible D gene is TRBD2 (5 bases). Germline-derived CDR1 and CDR2 are MGHRA and YSYEKL. The CDR3 has 17 amino acids. V dropped 0 bases and J dropped 0 bases, with 14 bases sitting between them.

This rearrangement joins TRBV6-4 to TRBJ1-5; unclear D gene. V lost 5 bases and J lost 6, with 17 bases in between. The germline gives CDR1 MRHNA, CDR2 SNTAGT. The CDR3 sequence is 15 residues long. The CDR3 bases are TGTGCCAGCAGTCCCCCGAATGGGGATGGTCAGCCCCAGCATTTT. Amino acids: CASSPPNGDGQPQHF.

V and J are TRBV15 and TRBJ1-2; TRBD1 might be the D (6 bases). This CDR3 is built from 13 residues. CDR1 LNHNV and CDR2 YYDKDF come from the germline V gene (reference sequence). V was cut by 6 bases and J by 6 bases, with 14 bases left in between. CDR3 sequence: CATRNRDEDGYTF. The CDR3 DNA reads TGTGCCACCAGGAACAGGGACGAAGATGGCTACACCTTC.

This rearrangement joins TRBV19 to TRBJ1-4; D is uncertain. The CDR3 spans 15 residues. CDR1 is LNHDA, CDR2 SQIVND, per germline (reference sequence). Trimming stripped 1 base from V and 2 bases from J, with 8 bases between. The CDR3 spells CASSIVGGTNEKLFF. The CDR3, as DNA: TGTGCCAGTAGTATAGTAGGCGGGACTAATGAAAAACTGTTTTTT.

This clone was observed a handful of times. The chain carries TRBV19 and TRBJ2-2; no firm D call. This CDR3 comprises 11 residues. Trimming cost V 7 bases and J 7 bases, with 7 bases left between them. CDR1 is LNHDA and CDR2 is SQIVND in the germline V gene (reference sequence). The DNA of the CDR3 is TGTGCCAGTAATGATTTCGGGGAGCTGTTTTTT. It yields the protein CASNDFGELFF.

This clone appeared many times. The V call is TRBV6-4, the J call TRBJ2-3; 9 nucleotides align to TRBD1. V shed 4 bases, J shed 2 bases, and the junction held 10 bases outside the gene matches. Germline V gene lookup returns CDR1 MRHNA and CDR2 SNTAGT. This CDR3 has 17 amino acids. CDR3: CASSVGTGITSTDTQYF. In DNA, the CDR3 is TGTGCCAGCAGTGTCGGGACAGGGATAACATCCACAGATACGCAGTATTTT.

The count of this clone is one. CDR3 in DNA: TGCGCCAGCCTCAGCGGGAGGGCCGGGACCGGGGAGCTGTTTTTT. Its translation is CASLSGRAGTGELFF. The V and J genes are TRBV5-1 and TRBJ2-2; 10 bases align to TRBD2. V shed 7 bases and J 5 bases; nucleotides not matched to a gene: 8. The CDR3 covers 15 residues. Germline-derived CDR1 and CDR2 are SGHRS and YFSETQ.

V usage is TRBV30 and J usage is TRBJ2-7; D tentatively reads TRBD1 or TRBD2 (6 bases each). Trimming removed 0 bases at V and 2 bases at J, with 26 bases between. The germline V gene encodes CDR1 GTSNPN and CDR2 SVGIG (reference sequence). The length of the CDR3 is 19 residues. DNA for the CDR3: TGTGCCTGGAGTGTACGAAACAGGGTCGTAATGCGGACTACCTACGAGCAGTACTTC. Protein product: CAWSVRNRVVMRTTYEQYF.

The table lists this clone with a few counts. The chain recombines TRBV15 with TRBJ1-1; D is ambiguous. CDR1 LNHNV and CDR2 YYDKDF come from the germline V gene (reference sequence). Trimming removed 5 bases from V and 1 base from J, with 11 bases in between. This CDR3 is built from 14 residues. CDR3 sequence: CATSRTDGNTEAFF. As DNA, the CDR3 is TGTGCCACCAGCCGTACTGACGGGAACACTGAAGCTTTCTTT. The full variable domain, with the rest looked up from reference TRBV15 and TRBJ1-1, is DAMVIQNPRYQVTQFGKPVTLSCSQTLNHNVMYWYQQKSSQAPKLLFHYYDKDFNNEADTPDNFQSRRPNTSFCFLDIRSPGLGDTAMYLCATSRTDGNTEAFFGQGTRLTVV.

The chain links TRBV11-2 to TRBJ2-7, with D maybe TRBD2 (5 bases). The CDR3 is 17 residues long. CDR1 and CDR2 from the germline V gene are SGHAT and FQNNGV. V was pared by 1 base and J by 2 bases, with 18 bases between. CDR3 sequence reads: CASSLVRVSEGTYEQYF. The CDR3 DNA sequence: TGTGCCAGCAGCTTAGTTAGGGTCTCCGAGGGAACCTACGAGCAGTACTTC.

This clone was seen once. This chain joins TRBV29-1 and TRBJ2-1, with 10 bases identical to TRBD2. The CDR3 is 14 residues long. The germline V gene encodes CDR1 SQVTM and CDR2 ANQGSEA. The junction had 8 bases not matched to a gene; V was cut back by 3 bases and J by 9 bases. CDR3 in amino acids: CSVDSGRAKGEQFF. Written as DNA, the CDR3 is TGCAGCGTTGACAGCGGGAGGGCTAAGGGTGAGCAGTTCTTC.

The chain uses TRBV28 and TRBJ1-2; D unclear. V was pared by 2 bases and J by 0 bases, with 16 bases between. CDR3 size: 17 residues. Germline assignment: CDR1 MDHEN and CDR2 SYDVKM. The CDR3: CASSLLAGLLSNYGYTF. The CDR3 nucleotides are TGTGCCAGCAGTTTACTCGCCGGACTGCTCTCTAACTATGGCTACACCTTC.

The chain joins TRBV11-2 to TRBJ2-5; D perhaps matches TRBD1 (6 bases). From germline, CDR1 is SGHAT and CDR2 FQNNGV. CDR3 length equals 17 residues. Between the trimmed V and J ends, which lost 1 base and 5 bases, there was a span of 20 bases. The CDR3 DNA is TGTGCCAGCAGCTTAGGGGTATGGAGGTCAGGGGACGAGACCCAGTACTTC. It yields the protein CASSLGVWRSGDETQYF.

The chain couples TRBV9 to TRBJ2-7; 7 positions match TRBD2. V dropped 0 bases and J dropped 3; count of bases not matched to a gene: 6. The CDR3 sequence is 15 residues long. Germline V gives CDR1 SGDLS, CDR2 YYNGEE. CDR3 amino acids: CASSVVGAGLYEQYF. DNA of the CDR3: TGTGCCAGCAGCGTAGTGGGAGCGGGACTCTACGAGCAGTACTTC.

The chain employs TRBV27 and TRBJ2-3; TRBD1 aligns across 8 bases. The CDR3 extends over 16 amino acids. Germline CDR1 reads MNHEY; CDR2 reads SMNVEV (reference sequence). J was trimmed by 2 bases and V by 4 bases; bases with no gene match: 8. In DNA, the CDR3 is TGTGCCAGCAGTTATTCCGGGACAGGAGACACAGATACGCAGTATTTT. Translation: CASSYSGTGDTDTQYF.

This clone was observed a single time. The chain joins TRBV28 to TRBJ2-1, with D possibly matching TRBD2 (5 bases). V gave up 3 bases and J gave up 1 base, with 16 bases separating them. CDR3 size: 17 residues. Per the germline V gene, CDR1 is MDHEN and CDR2 is SYDVKM. CDR3 coding DNA: TGTGCCAGCAGTTTCCCCTCGGGGTTGAGGTCCTACAATGAGCAGTTCTTC. This sequence encodes CASSFPSGLRSYNEQFF.

The V and J genes are TRBV29-1 and TRBJ2-1, with 12 positions matching TRBD1. J was trimmed by 7 bases and V by 7 bases; bases with no gene match: 5. The CDR3 is 13 amino acids. Germline lookup yields CDR1 SQVTM and CDR2 ANQGSEA. The CDR3 protein is CSAWGQGANEQFF. CDR3 in DNA: TGCAGCGCCTGGGGACAGGGGGCAAATGAGCAGTTCTTC.

As DNA, the CDR3 is TGCGCCAGCAGTCAGGGACTAGCGGGAGCCTACGAGCAGTACTTC. Translated: CASSQGLAGAYEQYF. The rearrangement links TRBV5-1 to TRBJ2-7, with 14 bases identical to TRBD2. The V gene end was trimmed by 5 bases and the J gene end by 2 bases; junction bases not matched to a gene: 3. Germline assignment: CDR1 SGHRS and CDR2 YFSETQ. The CDR3 loop spans 15 amino acids.

This chain uses TRBV27 with TRBJ2-5; possibly TRBD1 for D (5 bases). The end of the DNA fits TRBJ2-7 better, so the J call may be wrong. Germline CDR1 is MNHEY and CDR2 is SMNVEV (reference sequence). This CDR3 contains 12 residues. CDR3 sequence (DNA): TGTGCCAGCAGTTTGTTAGGGGACGAGCAGTACTTC. Translation: CASSLLGDEQYF.

The chain recombines TRBV5-5 with TRBJ2-7; tentatively, D is TRBD2 (5 bases). Germline assignment: CDR1 SGHKS and CDR2 YYEKEE (reference sequence). This CDR3 has 14 residues. Trimming pared 0 bases from V and 4 bases from J, leaving 11 bases between. Here the CDR3 reads CASSLVRRGYEQYF. The CDR3, as DNA: TGTGCCAGCAGCTTGGTCCGAAGAGGGTACGAGCAGTACTTC.